This TCR beta chain is drawn from a study of CD8+ T cells in alopecia areata. Whole-study context: A 6-month off-drug phase came after tofacitinib, which had lasted 6 to 18 months. Severity in treated patients was scored by percentage of scalp area affected. The study's findings and limits: Clonality exceeded that of normal scalp in lesional scalp, most notably in alopecia totalis/universalis.

Investigators isolated RNA and reverse transcribed it into cDNA to act as the sequencing template. Sequenced by immunoSEQ multiplex PCR; TCRdb stores in-frame clones only, minus some. Among fewer than 150,000 clones listed, 50% to 75% were seen once. Noted treatment: oral pan-JAK inhibitor, 5-10 mg twice daily. Turning to this clone: The antigen is unknown.

The CDR3 has 11 residues. Per germline, CDR1 SNHLY and CDR2 FYNNEI. V gave up 6 bases and J gave up 6 bases, with 9 bases separating them. The TCR comes from a human donor with alopecia areata. The chain is built from TRBV2 and TRBJ2-7, with a possible D match to TRBD2 (5 bases). Source: CD8+ T cells sorted from blood, taken at week 4, from a patient treated with tofacitinib. Here the CDR3 reads CASSQGLEQYF. For the CDR3, the DNA is TGTGCCAGCAGCCAAGGACTCGAGCAGTACTTC.